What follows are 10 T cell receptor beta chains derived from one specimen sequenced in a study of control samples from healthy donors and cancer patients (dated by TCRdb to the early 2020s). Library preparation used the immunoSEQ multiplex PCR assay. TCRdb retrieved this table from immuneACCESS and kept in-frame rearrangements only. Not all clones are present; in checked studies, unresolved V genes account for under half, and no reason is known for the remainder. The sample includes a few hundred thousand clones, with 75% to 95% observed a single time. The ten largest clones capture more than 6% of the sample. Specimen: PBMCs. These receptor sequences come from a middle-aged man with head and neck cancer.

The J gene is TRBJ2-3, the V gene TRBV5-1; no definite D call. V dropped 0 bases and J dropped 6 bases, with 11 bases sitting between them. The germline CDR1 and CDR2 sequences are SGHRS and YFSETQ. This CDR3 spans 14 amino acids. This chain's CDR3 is CASSLAPTRDTQYF. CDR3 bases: TGCGCCAGCAGCTTGGCCCCTACCAGGGATACGCAGTATTTT.

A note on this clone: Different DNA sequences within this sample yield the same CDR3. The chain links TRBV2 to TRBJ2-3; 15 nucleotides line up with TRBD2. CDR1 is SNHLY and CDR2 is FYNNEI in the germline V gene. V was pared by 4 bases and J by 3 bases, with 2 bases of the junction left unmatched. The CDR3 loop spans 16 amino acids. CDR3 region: CASSGGLAGGTDTQYF. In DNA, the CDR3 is TGTGCCAGCAGTGGGGGACTAGCGGGGGGTACAGATACGCAGTATTTT.

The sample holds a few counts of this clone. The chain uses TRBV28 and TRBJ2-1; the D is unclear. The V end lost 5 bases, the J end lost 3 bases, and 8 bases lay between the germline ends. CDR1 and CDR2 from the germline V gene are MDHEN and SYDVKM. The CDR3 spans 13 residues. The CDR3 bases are TGTGCCAGCAGTGGACGGAACTACAATGAGCAGTTCTTC. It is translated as CASSGRNYNEQFF.

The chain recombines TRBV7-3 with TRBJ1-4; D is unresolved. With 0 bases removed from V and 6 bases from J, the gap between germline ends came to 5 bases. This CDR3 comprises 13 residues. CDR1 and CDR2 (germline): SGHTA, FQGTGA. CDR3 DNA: TGTGCCAGCAGCTTAACCCCGGATGAAAAACTGTTTTTT. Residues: CASSLTPDEKLFF.

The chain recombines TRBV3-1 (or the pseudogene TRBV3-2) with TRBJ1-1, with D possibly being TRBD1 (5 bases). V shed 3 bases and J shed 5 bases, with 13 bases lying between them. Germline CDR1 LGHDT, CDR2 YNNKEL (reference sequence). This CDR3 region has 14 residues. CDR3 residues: CASSQVGGRTEAFF. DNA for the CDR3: TGTGCCAGCAGCCAGGTCGGGGGTCGGACTGAAGCTTTCTTT.

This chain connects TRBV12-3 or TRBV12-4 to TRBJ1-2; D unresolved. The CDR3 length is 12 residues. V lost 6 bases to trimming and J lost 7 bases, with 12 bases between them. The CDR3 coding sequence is TGTGCCAGCAGCCCGGTATCGGGTGGCTACACCTTC. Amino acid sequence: CASSPVSGGYTF.

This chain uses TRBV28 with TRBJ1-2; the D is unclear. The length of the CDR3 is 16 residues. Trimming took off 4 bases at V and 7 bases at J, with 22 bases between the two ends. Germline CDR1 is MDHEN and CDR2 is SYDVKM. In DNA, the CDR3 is TGTGCCAGCAGTTCACCAAGTTCCAATGAAGAAAGTGGCTACACCTTC. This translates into CASSSPSSNEESGYTF.

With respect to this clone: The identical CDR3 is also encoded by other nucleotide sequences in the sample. CDR3 in DNA: TGTGCCAGCAGTTACTCGGGCCGCGACAGAGGCTACACCTTC. Encoded protein: CASSYSGRDRGYTF. The V call is TRBV6-5, the J call TRBJ1-2, with D perhaps matching TRBD1 (5 bases). CDR3 length equals 14 residues. Germline lookup yields CDR1 MNHEY and CDR2 SVGAGI. Trimming removed 0 bases at V and 8 bases at J, with 13 bases between.

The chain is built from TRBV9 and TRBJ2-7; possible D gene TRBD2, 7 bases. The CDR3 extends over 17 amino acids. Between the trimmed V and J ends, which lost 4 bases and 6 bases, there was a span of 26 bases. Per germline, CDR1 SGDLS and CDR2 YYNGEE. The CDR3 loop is CASSPSRGGGDWLEQYF. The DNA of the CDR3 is TGTGCCAGCAGCCCCTCCAGGGGCGGGGGAGACTGGCTCGAGCAGTACTTC.

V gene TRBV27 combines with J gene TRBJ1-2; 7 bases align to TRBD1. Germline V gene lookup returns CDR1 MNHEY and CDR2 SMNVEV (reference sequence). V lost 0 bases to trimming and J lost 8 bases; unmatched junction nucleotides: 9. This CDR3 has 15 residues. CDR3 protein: CASSLSMRDSIGYTF. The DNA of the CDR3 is TGTGCCAGCAGTTTATCTATGAGGGACAGCATAGGCTACACCTTC.